The 9 T cell receptor beta chains below were found in one sample sequenced in a study of cytomegalovirus exposure and HLA in healthy donors. The study ran its PCR with 60 Vbeta and 13 Jbeta primers. Some clones are missing from TCRdb's copy, which holds only in-frame ones; the method was immunoSEQ multiplex PCR. Among 110,000 to 150,000 clones, around 78% were seen once, and the ten largest hold around 2.5%. The sequencing input was PBMCs. These receptors were collected from a woman younger than 30 in good health and CMV-seropositive.

CDR3 amino acids: CASSQQNGVSYEQYF. In DNA, the CDR3 is TGTGCCAGCAGCCAACAAAACGGGGTCTCCTACGAGCAGTACTTC. The chain recombines TRBV4-2 with TRBJ2-5, with a tentative D call TRBD2 (5 bases). The J call is uncertain, as TRBJ2-7 better fits the DNA end. Germline CDR1 and CDR2: LGHNA and YNFKEQ. The CDR3 totals 15 residues.

This clone was observed a few times. J is TRBJ1-4 and V is TRBV5-1; no definite D call. Germline V gene sequence: CDR1 SGHRS, CDR2 YFSETQ. Trimming cost V 2 bases and J 4 bases, with 12 bases left between them. This CDR3 has 15 amino acids. The CDR3 DNA is TGCGCCAGCAGCTTCGGTGCCCCATTTAATGAAAAACTGTTTTTT. Protein sequence: CASSFGAPFNEKLFF. Together with reference TRBV5-1 and TRBJ1-4, the CDR3 gives the full variable domain: KAGVTQTPRYLIKTRGQQVTLSCSPISGHRSVSWYQQTPGQGLQFLFEYFSETQRNKGNFPGRFSGRQFSNSRSEMNVSTLELGDSALYLCASSFGAPFNEKLFFGSGTQLSVL.

The gene calls are TRBV5-6 and TRBJ2-5, with TRBD2 matching over 8 bases. The J segment lost 4 bases and the V segment lost 2 bases, leaving 7 bases of the junction unmatched. Germline CDR1 is SGHDT and CDR2 is YYEEEE. The CDR3 contains 15 residues. The CDR3 sequence: CASSFNRGGVETQYF. As DNA, the CDR3 is TGTGCCAGCAGCTTTAATCGGGGGGGCGTAGAGACCCAGTACTTC.

This clone appeared a few times. The CDR3 protein is CASSPRAGLLEAFF. The CDR3 bases are TGCGCCAGCAGCCCGAGGGCAGGCCTCCTTGAAGCTTTCTTT. This sequence joins TRBV5-1 and TRBJ1-1; D is undetermined. Germline assignment: CDR1 SGHRS and CDR2 YFSETQ. V was shortened by 4 bases and J by 7 bases, with 17 bases between the two germline ends. This CDR3 spans 14 amino acids.

The chain employs TRBV6-1 and TRBJ2-5, with 9 bases aligning to TRBD2. The assigned J gene may be wrong: the sequence end matches TRBJ2-7 better. Per the germline V gene, CDR1 is MNHNS and CDR2 is SASEGT. The CDR3 totals 16 residues. CDR3 nucleotides: TGTGCCAGCAGTGAAAGGGGCGGGGGGGCTCTTAACGAGCAGTACTTC. Its protein is CASSERGGGALNEQYF.

The sample holds a few counts of this clone. This chain joins TRBV5-1 and TRBJ2-5; TRBD1 matches 8 bases. The germline CDR1 and CDR2 sequences are SGHRS and YFSETQ. With V trimmed by 3 bases and J by 4 bases, 5 bases remained unmatched. CDR3 length equals 14 residues. CDR3 residues: CASSSRTGPETQYF. The CDR3 region has the DNA TGCGCCAGCAGCTCCAGGACAGGGCCAGAGACCCAGTACTTC. Supplemented by reference TRBV5-1 and TRBJ2-5, the full variable domain reads KAGVTQTPRYLIKTRGQQVTLSCSPISGHRSVSWYQQTPGQGLQFLFEYFSETQRNKGNFPGRFSGRQFSNSRSEMNVSTLELGDSALYLCASSSRTGPETQYFGPGTRLLVL.

This clone appeared a few times. V is TRBV28 and J is TRBJ2-7; D is perhaps TRBD2 (5 bases). The CDR3 extends over 15 amino acids. Looked up from germline, CDR1 is MDHEN and CDR2 is SYDVKM. V shed 3 bases and J shed 4 bases, with 16 bases lying between them. The CDR3 loop reads CASSFLQRMIYEQYF. The CDR3 DNA reads TGTGCCAGCAGTTTCCTCCAGCGGATGATATACGAGCAGTACTTC.

The chain uses TRBV11-3 and TRBJ2-3, with TRBD2 matching 7 bases. The CDR3 totals 14 residues. The germline V gene encodes CDR1 SGHNT and CDR2 YENEEA. V shed 1 base and J 8 bases; nucleotides not matched to a gene: 6. The CDR3 coding sequence is TGTGCCAGCAGCTTAGGCCTAGCGGACGTTACGCAGTATTTT. It specifies CASSLGLADVTQYF.

This clone has just one count. This rearrangement joins TRBV4-3 to TRBJ2-1, with D possibly matching TRBD2 (6 bases). The CDR3 consists of 16 residues. Germline V gene sequence: CDR1 LGHNA, CDR2 YSLEER. Trimming took 4 bases from V and 6 from J, leaving 19 bases between them. In DNA, the CDR3 is TGCGCCAGCAGCCCCACGGGGGAGGTGCAGTCCAATGAGCAGTTCTTC. As protein: CASSPTGEVQSNEQFF.